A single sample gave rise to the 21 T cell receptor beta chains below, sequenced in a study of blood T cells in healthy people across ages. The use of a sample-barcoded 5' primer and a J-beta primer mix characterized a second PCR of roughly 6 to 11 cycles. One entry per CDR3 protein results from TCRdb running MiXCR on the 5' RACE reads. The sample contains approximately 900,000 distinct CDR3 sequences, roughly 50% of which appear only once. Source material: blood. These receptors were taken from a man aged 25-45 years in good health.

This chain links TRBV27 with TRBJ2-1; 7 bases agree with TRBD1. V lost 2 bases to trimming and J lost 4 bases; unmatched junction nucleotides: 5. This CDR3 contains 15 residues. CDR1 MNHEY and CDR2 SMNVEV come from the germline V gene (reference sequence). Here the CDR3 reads CASSLRSGGYNEQFF. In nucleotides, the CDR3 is TGTGCCAGCAGTTTACGGTCAGGGGGTTACAATGAGCAGTTCTTC.

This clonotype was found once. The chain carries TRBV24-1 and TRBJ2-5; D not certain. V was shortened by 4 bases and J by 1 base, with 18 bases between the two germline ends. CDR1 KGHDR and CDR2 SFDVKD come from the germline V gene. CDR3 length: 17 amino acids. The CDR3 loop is CATSEVSIRHLQETQYF. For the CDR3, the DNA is TGTGCCACCAGTGAAGTCTCCATTCGACACCTCCAAGAGACCCAGTACTTC.

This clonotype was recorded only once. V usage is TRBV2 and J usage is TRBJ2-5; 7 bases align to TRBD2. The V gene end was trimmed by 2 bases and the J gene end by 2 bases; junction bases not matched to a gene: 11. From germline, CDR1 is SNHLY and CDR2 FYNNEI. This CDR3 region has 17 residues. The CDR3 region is CASSEWSGVLSQETQYF. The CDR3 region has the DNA TGTGCCAGCAGTGAATGGAGCGGGGTTCTCTCTCAAGAGACCCAGTACTTC.

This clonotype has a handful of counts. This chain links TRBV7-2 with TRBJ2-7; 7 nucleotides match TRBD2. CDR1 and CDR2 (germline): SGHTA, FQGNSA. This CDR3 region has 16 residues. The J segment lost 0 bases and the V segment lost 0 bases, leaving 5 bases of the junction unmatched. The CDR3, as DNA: TGTGCCAGCAGCTTAGCTGAAGCGGGGCTCTCCTACGAGCAGTACTTC. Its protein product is CASSLAEAGLSYEQYF. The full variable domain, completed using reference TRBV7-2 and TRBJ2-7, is GAGVSQSPSNKVTEKGKDVELRCDPISGHTALYWYRQSLGQGLEFLIYFQGNSAPDKSGLPSDRFSAERTGGSVSTLTIQRTQQEDSAVYLCASSLAEAGLSYEQYFGPGTRLTVT.

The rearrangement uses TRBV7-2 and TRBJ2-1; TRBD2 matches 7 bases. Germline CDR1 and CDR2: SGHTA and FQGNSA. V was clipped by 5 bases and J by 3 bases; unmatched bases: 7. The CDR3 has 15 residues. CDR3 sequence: CASSPSGENYNEQFF. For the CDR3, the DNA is TGTGCCAGCAGCCCGAGCGGGGAGAACTACAATGAGCAGTTCTTC.

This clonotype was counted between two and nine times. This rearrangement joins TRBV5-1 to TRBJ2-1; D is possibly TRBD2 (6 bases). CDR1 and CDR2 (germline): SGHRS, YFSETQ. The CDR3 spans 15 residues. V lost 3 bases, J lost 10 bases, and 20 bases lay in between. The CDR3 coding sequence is TGCGCCAGCAGCTCGGGACTTTTCTCTCTTGGGGAGCAGTTCTTC. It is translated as CASSSGLFSLGEQFF.

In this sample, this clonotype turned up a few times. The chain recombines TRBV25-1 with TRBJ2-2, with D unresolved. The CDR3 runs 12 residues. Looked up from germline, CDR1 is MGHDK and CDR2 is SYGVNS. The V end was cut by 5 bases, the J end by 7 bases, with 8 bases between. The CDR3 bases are TGTGCCAGCAGTACCGAGGTCGGGGAGCTGTTTTTT. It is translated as CASSTEVGELFF.

CDR3 loop: CASTKLAGAYNEQFF. As DNA, the CDR3 is TGTGCCAGCACCAAACTAGCGGGAGCTTACAATGAGCAGTTCTTC. The V call is TRBV9, the J call TRBJ2-1, with 11 bases lining up with TRBD2. The J segment lost 4 bases and the V segment lost 6 bases, leaving 6 bases of the junction unmatched. The V gene's germline CDR1 is SGDLS and CDR2 YYNGEE. This CDR3 is 15 amino acids long.

The CDR3 here is CAISDNRDRGEQFF. DNA of the CDR3: TGTGCCATCAGTGATAACCGGGACAGGGGTGAGCAGTTCTTC. V and J are TRBV10-3 and TRBJ2-1; 10 nucleotides agree with TRBD1. The length of the CDR3 is 14 residues. The junction had 5 bases not matched to a gene; V was cut back by 3 bases and J by 9 bases. Germline V gene lookup returns CDR1 ENHRY and CDR2 SYGVKD.

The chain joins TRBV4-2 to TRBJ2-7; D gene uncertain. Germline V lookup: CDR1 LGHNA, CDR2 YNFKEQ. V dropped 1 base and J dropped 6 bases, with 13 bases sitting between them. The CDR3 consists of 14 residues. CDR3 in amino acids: CASSQAQRVPEQYF. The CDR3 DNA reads TGTGCCAGCAGCCAAGCGCAAAGGGTGCCCGAGCAGTACTTC.

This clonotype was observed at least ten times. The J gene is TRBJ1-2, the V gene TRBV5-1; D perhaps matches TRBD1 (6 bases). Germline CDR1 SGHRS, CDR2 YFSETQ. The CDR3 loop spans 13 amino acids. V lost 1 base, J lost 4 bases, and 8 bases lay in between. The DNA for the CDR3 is TGCGCCAGCAGCTTGCAGGACAGCTATGGCTACACCTTC. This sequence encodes CASSLQDSYGYTF.

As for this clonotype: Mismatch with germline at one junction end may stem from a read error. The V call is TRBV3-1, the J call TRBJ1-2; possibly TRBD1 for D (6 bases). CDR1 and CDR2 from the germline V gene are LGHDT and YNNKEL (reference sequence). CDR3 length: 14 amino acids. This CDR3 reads CTSSQGQGSYGYTF. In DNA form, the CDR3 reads TGTACCAGCAGCCAAGGGCAGGGGAGCTATGGCTACACCTTC.

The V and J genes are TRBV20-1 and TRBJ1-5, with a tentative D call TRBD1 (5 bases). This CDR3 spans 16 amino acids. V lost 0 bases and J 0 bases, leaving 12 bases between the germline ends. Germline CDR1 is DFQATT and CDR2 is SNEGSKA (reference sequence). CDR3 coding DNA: TGCAGTGCTAGAGATCAGAGGGGCCATAGCAATCAGCCCCAGCATTTT. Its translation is CSARDQRGHSNQPQHF.

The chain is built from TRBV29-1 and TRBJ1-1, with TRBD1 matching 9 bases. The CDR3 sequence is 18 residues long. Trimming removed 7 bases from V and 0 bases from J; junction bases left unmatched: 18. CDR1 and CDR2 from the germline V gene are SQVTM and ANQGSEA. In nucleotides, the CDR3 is TGCAGCGCATACCCTGCTCGGACAGGGGATGTTATGAACACTGAAGCTTTCTTT. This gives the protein CSAYPARTGDVMNTEAFF.

CDR3 bases: TGTGCCAGCAGCCATGAGGGACAGGCCTACGAGCAGTACTTC. It translates to CASSHEGQAYEQYF. The chain carries TRBV7-9 and TRBJ2-7; 8 bases map to TRBD1. The germline gives CDR1 SEHNR, CDR2 FQNEAQ (reference sequence). V lost 5 bases, J lost 2 bases, and 5 bases stayed unmatched. This CDR3 region has 14 residues.

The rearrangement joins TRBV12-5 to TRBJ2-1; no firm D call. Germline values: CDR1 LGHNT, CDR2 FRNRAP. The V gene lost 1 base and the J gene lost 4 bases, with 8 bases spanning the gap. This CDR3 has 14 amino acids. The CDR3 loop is CASGLAYKYNEQFF. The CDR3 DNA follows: TGTGCTAGTGGTTTGGCATACAAATACAATGAGCAGTTCTTC.

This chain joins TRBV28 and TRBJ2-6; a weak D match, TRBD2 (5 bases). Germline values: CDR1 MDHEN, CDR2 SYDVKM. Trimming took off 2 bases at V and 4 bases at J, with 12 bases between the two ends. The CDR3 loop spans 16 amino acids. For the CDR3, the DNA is TGTGCCAGCAGTTTACCTCCGGGGTCCGGGGCCAACGTCCTGACTTTC. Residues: CASSLPPGSGANVLTF.

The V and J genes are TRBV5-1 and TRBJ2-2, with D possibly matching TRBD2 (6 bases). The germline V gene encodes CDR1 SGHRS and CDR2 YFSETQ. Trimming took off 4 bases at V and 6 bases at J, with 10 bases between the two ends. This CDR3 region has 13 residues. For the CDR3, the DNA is TGCGCCAGCAGCCCCGGGGGATCCGGGGAGCTGTTTTTT. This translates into CASSPGGSGELFF.

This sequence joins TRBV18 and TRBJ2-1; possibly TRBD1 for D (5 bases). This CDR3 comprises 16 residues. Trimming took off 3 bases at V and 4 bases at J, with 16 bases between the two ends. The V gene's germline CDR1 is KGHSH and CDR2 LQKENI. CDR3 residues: CASSPLDSSAYNEQFF. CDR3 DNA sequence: TGTGCCAGCTCACCGCTAGACAGCTCCGCTTACAATGAGCAGTTCTTC.

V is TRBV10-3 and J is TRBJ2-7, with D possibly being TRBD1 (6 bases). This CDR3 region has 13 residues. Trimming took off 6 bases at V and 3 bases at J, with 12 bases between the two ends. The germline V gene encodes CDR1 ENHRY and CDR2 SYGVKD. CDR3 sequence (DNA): TGTGCCATCAGGGGGGACACAAGCTACGAGCAGTACTTC. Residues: CAIRGDTSYEQYF.

CDR3 sequence: CASSPGPTNTF. CDR3 bases: TGTGCCAGCAGCCCGGGACCGACCAACACCTTC. The chain carries TRBV3-1 and TRBJ1-2; possibly TRBD1 for D (5 bases). The V gene's germline CDR1 is LGHDT and CDR2 YNNKEL (reference sequence). V lost 4 bases and J lost 12, with 12 bases in between. CDR3 size: 11 residues.